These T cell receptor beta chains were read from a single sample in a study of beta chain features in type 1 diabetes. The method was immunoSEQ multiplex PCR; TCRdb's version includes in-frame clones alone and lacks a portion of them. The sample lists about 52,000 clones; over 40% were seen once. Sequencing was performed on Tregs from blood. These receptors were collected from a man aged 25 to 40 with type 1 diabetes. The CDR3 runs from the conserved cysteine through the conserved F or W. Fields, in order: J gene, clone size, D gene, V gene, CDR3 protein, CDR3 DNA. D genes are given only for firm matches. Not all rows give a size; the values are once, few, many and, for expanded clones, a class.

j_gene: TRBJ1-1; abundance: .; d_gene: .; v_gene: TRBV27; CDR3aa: CASSPRGNTEAFF; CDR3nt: TGTGCCAGCAGTCCGCGCGGGAACACTGAAGCTTTCTTT
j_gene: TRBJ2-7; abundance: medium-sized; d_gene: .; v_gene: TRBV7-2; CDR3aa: CASSLGIQGLYEQYF; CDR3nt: TGTGCCAGCAGCTTAGGGATCCAAGGACTTTACGAGCAGTACTTC
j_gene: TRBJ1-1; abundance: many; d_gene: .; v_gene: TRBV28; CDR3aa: CASSLLAGNTEAFF; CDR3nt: TGTGCCAGCAGTTTGTTGGCTGGGAACACTGAAGCTTTCTTT
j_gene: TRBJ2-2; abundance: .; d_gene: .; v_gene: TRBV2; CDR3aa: CASSPNTGELFF; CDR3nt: TGTGCCAGCAGTCCTAACACCGGGGAGCTGTTTTTT
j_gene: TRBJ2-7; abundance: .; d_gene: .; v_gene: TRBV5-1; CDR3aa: CASSVNRDNTYEQYF; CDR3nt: TGCGCCAGCAGCGTAAACCGGGACAACACCTACGAGCAGTACTTC
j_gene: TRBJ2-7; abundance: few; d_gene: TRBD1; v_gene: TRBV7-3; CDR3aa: CASSLMGQGMYEQYF; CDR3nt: TGTGCCAGCAGCTTAATGGGACAGGGGATGTACGAGCAGTACTTC
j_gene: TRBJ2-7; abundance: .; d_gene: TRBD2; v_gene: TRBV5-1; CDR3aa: CASSWGAGGSYEQYF; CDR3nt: TGCGCCAGCAGCTGGGGAGCGGGGGGATCCTACGAGCAGTACTTC
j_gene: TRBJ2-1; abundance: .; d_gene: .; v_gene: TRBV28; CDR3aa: CASSRGSGAVGRGSYNEQFF; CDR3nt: TGTGCCAGCAGCCGGGGCTCGGGAGCGGTTGGCCGAGGCTCCTACAATGAGCAGTTCTTC
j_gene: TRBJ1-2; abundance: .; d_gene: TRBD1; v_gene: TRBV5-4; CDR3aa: CASSLRGTGTGYTF; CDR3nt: TGTGCCAGCAGCTTGAGGGGGACAGGGACTGGCTACACCTTC
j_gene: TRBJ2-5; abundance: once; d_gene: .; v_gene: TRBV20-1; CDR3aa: CSASSQETQYF; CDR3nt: TGCAGTGCTAGCTCCCAAGAGACCCAGTACTTC
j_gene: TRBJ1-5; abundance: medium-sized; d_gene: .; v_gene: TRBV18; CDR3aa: CASSPPTAAGREPQHF; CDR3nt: TGTGCCAGCTCACCACCGACGGCCGCGGGACGGGAGCCCCAGCATTTT
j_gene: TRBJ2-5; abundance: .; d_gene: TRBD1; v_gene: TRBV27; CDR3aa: CASSFLTGQEQETQYF; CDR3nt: TGTGCCAGCAGTTTTTTAACGGGACAGGAGCAAGAGACCCAGTACTTC
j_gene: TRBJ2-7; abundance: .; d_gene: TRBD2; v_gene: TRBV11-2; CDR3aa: CASSSPVDSGRGYEQYF; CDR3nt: TGTGCCAGCAGCTCCCCCGTGGATAGCGGGAGGGGGTACGAGCAGTACTTC
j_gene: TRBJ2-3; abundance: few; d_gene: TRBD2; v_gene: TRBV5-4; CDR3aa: CASSLGLAERTDTQYF; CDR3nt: TGTGCCAGCAGCTTGGGTCTAGCGGAGCGCACAGATACGCAGTATTTT
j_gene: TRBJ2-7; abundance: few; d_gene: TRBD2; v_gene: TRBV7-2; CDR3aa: CASSLVYLAGDEQYF; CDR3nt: TGTGCCAGCAGCTTAGTATACCTAGCGGGAGACGAGCAGTACTTC
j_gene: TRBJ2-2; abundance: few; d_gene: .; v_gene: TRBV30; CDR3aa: CAWSRGLARGGELFF; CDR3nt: TGTGCCTGGAGTAGGGGGCTAGCGAGAGGCGGGGAGCTGTTTTTT
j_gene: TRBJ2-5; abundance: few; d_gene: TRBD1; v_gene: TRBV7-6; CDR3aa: CASSLAGTGRETQYF; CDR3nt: TGTGCCAGCAGCTTAGCCGGGACAGGTCGAGAGACCCAGTACTTC
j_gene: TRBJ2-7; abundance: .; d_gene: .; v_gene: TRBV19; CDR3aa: CASSPKGQDSYEQYF; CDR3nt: TGTGCCAGTAGTCCAAAGGGGCAAGACTCCTACGAGCAGTACTTC
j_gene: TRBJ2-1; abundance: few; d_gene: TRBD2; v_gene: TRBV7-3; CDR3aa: CASSFAKAGGLEQFF; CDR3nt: TGTGCCAGCAGCTTCGCAAAAGCGGGAGGGCTTGAGCAGTTCTTC
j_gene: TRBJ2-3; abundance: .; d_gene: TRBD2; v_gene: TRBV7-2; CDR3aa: CASSLGGGLEVTDTQYF; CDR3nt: TGTGCCAGCAGCTTAGGGGGAGGGCTAGAGGTGACAGATACGCAGTATTTT
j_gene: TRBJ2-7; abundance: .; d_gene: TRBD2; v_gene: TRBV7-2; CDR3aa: CASSLAGSPGGEQYF; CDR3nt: TGTGCCAGCAGCTTAGCGGGGAGCCCGGGGGGCGAGCAGTACTTC
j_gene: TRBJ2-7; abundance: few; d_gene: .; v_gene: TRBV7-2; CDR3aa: CASSLVGPGGDEQYF; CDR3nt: TGTGCCAGCAGCTTAGTGGGTCCCGGCGGGGACGAGCAGTACTTC
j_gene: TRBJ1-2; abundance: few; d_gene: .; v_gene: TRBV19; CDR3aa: CASSGLYGYTF; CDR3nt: TGTGCCAGTAGTGGGCTTTATGGCTACACCTTC
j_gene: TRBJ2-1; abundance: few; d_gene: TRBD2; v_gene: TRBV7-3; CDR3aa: CASSLTSGSINEQFF; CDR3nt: TGTGCCAGCAGCCTCACTAGCGGGAGTATCAATGAGCAGTTCTTC
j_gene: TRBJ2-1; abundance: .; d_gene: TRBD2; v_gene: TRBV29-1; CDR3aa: CSVETSGSGEQFF; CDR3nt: TGCAGCGTTGAAACTAGCGGGAGTGGTGAGCAGTTCTTC
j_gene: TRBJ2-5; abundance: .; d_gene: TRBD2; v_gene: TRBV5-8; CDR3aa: CASSLLSSGETQYF; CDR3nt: TGTGCCAGCAGCTTGTTGTCTAGCGGGGAGACCCAGTACTTC
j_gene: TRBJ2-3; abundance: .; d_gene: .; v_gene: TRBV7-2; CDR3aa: CASSLDRSTDTQYF; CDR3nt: TGTGCCAGCAGCTTAGACAGAAGCACAGATACGCAGTATTTT
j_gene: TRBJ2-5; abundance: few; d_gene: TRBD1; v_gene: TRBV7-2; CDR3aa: CASSPYRQGRETQYF; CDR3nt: TGTGCCAGCAGCCCGTACCGACAGGGACGGGAGACCCAGTACTTC
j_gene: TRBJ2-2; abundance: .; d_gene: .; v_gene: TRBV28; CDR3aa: CASLGQLNTGELFF; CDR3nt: TGTGCCAGCCTCGGACAGCTGAACACCGGGGAGCTGTTTTTT
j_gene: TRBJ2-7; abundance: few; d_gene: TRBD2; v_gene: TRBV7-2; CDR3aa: CASSSAWLGLASYEQYF; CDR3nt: TGTGCCAGCAGCTCGGCTTGGTTAGGACTAGCCTCCTACGAGCAGTACTTC
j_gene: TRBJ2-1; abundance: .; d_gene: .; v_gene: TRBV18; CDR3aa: CASSLKQVTFF; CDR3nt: TGTGCCAGCTCACTAAAACAGGTGACGTTCTTC
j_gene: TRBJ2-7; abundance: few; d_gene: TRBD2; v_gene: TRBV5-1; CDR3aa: CASSLGLAGDEQYF; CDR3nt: TGCGCCAGCAGCCTAGGACTAGCCGGGGACGAGCAGTACTTC
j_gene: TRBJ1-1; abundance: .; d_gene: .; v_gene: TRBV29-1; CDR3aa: CSVEEYGDSLMNTEAFF; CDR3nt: TGCAGCGTTGAAGAGTACGGGGATTCCCTAATGAACACTGAAGCTTTCTTT
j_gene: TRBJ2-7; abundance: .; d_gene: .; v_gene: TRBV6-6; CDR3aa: CASSSTREAYEQYF; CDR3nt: TGTGCCAGCAGTTCGACTAGGGAGGCCTACGAGCAGTACTTC
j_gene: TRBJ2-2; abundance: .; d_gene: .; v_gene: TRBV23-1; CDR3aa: CARTPGLRAYTGELFF; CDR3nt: TGCGCCAGGACCCCCGGACTTAGGGCGTACACCGGGGAGCTGTTTTTT
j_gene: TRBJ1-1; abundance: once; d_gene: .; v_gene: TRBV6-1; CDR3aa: CASGTGMNTEAFF; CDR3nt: TGTGCCAGTGGAACAGGGATGAACACTGAAGCTTTCTTT
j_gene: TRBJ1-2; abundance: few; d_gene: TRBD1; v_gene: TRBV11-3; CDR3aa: CASSEGQGNYGYTF; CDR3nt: TGTGCCAGCAGCGAGGGACAGGGAAACTATGGCTACACCTTC
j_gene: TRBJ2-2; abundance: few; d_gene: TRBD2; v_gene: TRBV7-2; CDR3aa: CASSPLGGSPGELFF; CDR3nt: TGTGCCAGCAGCCCTCTGGGGGGGAGTCCCGGGGAGCTGTTTTTT
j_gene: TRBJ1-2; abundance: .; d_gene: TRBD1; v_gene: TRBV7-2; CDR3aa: CASSPPPGQARYGYTF; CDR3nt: TGTGCCAGCAGCCCTCCTCCGGGACAGGCCCGCTATGGCTACACCTTC
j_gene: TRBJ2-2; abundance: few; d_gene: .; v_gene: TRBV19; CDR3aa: CASSFPGGTGELFF; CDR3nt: TGTGCCAGTAGTTTCCCCGGGGGCACCGGGGAGCTGTTTTTT
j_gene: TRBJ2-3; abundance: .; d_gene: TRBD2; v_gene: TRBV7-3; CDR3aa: CASSFGRWNTQYF; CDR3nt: TGTGCCAGCAGCTTCGGGAGGTGGAATACGCAGTATTTT
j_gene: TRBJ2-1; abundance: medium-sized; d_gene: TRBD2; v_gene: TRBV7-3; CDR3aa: CASSLNVAGGRDEQFF; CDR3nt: TGTGCCAGCAGCTTAAATGTAGCGGGAGGGCGGGATGAGCAGTTCTTC
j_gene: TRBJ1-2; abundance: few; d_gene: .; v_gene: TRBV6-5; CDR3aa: CASSSTGQFPTF; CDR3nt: TGTGCCAGCAGCTCTACCGGACAGTTCCCCACCTTC
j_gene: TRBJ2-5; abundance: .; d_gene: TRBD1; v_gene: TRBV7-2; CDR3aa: CASSLSGGAVGETQYF; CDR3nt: TGTGCCAGCAGCCTATCAGGGGGCGCGGTGGGAGAGACCCAGTACTTC
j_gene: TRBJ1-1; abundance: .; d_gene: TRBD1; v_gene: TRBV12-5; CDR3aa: CASGRTGNRRNTEAFF; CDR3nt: TGTGCTAGTGGACGGACAGGGAATAGGAGGAACACTGAAGCTTTCTTT
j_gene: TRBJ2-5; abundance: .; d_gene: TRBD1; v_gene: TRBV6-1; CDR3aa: CASNRDRAQETQYF; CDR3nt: TGTGCCAGCAACCGGGACAGGGCTCAAGAGACCCAGTACTTC
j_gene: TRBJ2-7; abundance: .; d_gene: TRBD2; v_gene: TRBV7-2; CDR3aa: CASSLSASGENEQYF; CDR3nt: TGTGCCAGCAGCTTATCGGCTAGCGGGGAGAACGAGCAGTACTTC
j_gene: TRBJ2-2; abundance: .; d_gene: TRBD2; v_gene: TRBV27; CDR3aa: CASISSGNTGELFF; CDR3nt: TGTGCCAGCATCTCTAGCGGGAACACCGGGGAGCTGTTTTTT
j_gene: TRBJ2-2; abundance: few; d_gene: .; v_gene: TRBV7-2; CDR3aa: CASSLARQFTGELFF; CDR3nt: TGTGCCAGCAGCTTAGCGCGACAGTTTACCGGGGAGCTGTTTTTT
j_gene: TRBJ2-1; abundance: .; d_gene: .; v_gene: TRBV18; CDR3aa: CASSPPLSNEQFF; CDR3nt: TGTGCCAGCTCACCACCGTTATCCAATGAGCAGTTCTTC
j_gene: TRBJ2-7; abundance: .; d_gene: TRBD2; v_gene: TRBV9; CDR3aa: CASSGGSGTYSYEQYF; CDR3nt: TGTGCCAGCAGCGGTGGGAGCGGGACCTACTCCTACGAGCAGTACTTC
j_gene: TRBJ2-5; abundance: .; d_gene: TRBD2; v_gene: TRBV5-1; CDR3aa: CASSRQGLAGEETQYF; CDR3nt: TGCGCCAGCAGCCGTCAGGGACTAGCGGGAGAAGAGACCCAGTACTTC